These 10 T cell receptor beta chains share one sample of origin, sequenced in a study of cytomegalovirus exposure and HLA in healthy donors. Primers: 60 Vbeta forward and 13 Jbeta reverse. The protocol was immunoSEQ multiplex PCR, while the TCRdb copy is restricted to in-frame clones and leaves out a portion. The sample holds about 160,000 clones, nearly 80% seen once. What was sequenced was PBMCs. The receptor source for this set is a woman aged 45 to 65 in good health and CMV-seropositive.

This clone appeared a few times. CDR3 nucleotides: TGCGCCAGCAGCCTAGGGACTGCTTCCTACGAGCAGTACTTC. Translating gives CASSLGTASYEQYF. The chain couples TRBV4-1 to TRBJ2-7; D is perhaps TRBD2 (6 bases). The CDR3 runs 14 residues. CDR1 is MGHRA and CDR2 is YSYEKL in the germline V gene. The V end lost 4 bases, the J end lost 1 base, and 11 bases lay between the germline ends.

The V call is TRBV9, the J call TRBJ2-1; 9 bases fit TRBD2. The CDR3 runs to 16 residues. V dropped 0 bases and J dropped 8; count of bases not matched to a gene: 9. The V gene's germline CDR1 is SGDLS and CDR2 YYNGEE. The CDR3 sequence is CASSVESAGGIDEQFF. The CDR3 nucleotides are TGTGCCAGCAGCGTAGAGAGCGCGGGAGGGATCGATGAGCAGTTCTTC.

The chain has TRBV27 and TRBJ1-2, with 7 bases lining up with TRBD1. Germline CDR1 reads MNHEY; CDR2 reads SMNVEV (reference sequence). The CDR3 is made up of 15 amino acids. V trimming: 6 bases; J trimming: 7 bases; junction bases outside the gene matches: 14. CDR3 protein: CASRGSGQLRGGYTF. The CDR3 DNA follows: TGTGCCAGCAGGGGTTCGGGACAGTTGAGGGGTGGCTACACCTTC.

J is TRBJ2-6 and V is TRBV5-1; no reliable D call. V shed 3 bases and J shed 0 bases, with 4 bases lying between them. This CDR3 is 14 amino acids long. Per germline, CDR1 SGHRS and CDR2 YFSETQ. DNA for the CDR3: TGCGCCAGCAGCTCCTCCTCTGGGGCCAACGTCCTGACTTTC. Translated: CASSSSSGANVLTF.

Regarding this clone: Mismatch with germline at one junction end may stem from a read error. The J gene is TRBJ2-5, the V gene TRBV7-2, with 8 nucleotides matching TRBD2. CDR1 and CDR2 from the germline V gene are SGHTA and FQGNSA. The CDR3 contains 12 residues. CDR3 in DNA: TGCACTAGCGGAAGGTACCAAGAGACCCAGTACTTC. Translated, it gives CTSGRYQETQYF. The complete variable domain, with remaining parts taken from reference TRBV7-2 and TRBJ2-5, reads GAGVSQSPSNKVTEKGKDVELRCDPISGHTALYWYRQSLGQGLEFLIYFQGNSAPDKSGLPSDRFSAERTGGSVSTLTIQRTQQEDSAVYLCTSGRYQETQYFGPGTRLLVL.

The rearrangement joins TRBV29-1 to TRBJ2-1, with TRBD2 matching 10 bases. CDR1 is SQVTM, CDR2 ANQGSEA, per germline. Trimming cost V 6 bases and J 8 bases; bases outside gene matches: 16. This CDR3 is built from 16 residues. The CDR3 nucleotides are TGCAGCGTCGTTAACAGGGCCCTAGCGGGAGTCCATGAGCAGTTCTTC. Protein sequence: CSVVNRALAGVHEQFF.

The chain joins TRBV5-1 to TRBJ2-3, with TRBD2 identical over 8 bases. This CDR3 contains 15 residues. Germline V gene lookup returns CDR1 SGHRS and CDR2 YFSETQ. Trimming at V came to 0 bases and at J to 3 bases, leaving 3 bases not matched to a gene. This CDR3 reads CASSLAGLGTDTQYF. CDR3 nucleotides: TGCGCCAGCAGCTTGGCGGGACTAGGGACAGATACGCAGTATTTT.

This clone was seen once. The V gene is TRBV6-1, the J gene TRBJ2-5; TRBD1 aligns across 7 bases. The CDR3 length is 13 residues. The ends lost 7 bases at V and 2 bases at J; junction bases unmatched: 4. CDR1 is MNHNS, CDR2 SASEGT, per germline. This CDR3 is CASTGQSQETQYF. The CDR3 DNA reads TGTGCCAGCACGGGACAGTCACAAGAGACCCAGTACTTC.

This clone is medium-sized within its sample. The chain uses TRBV19 and TRBJ2-7; TRBD1 aligns across 9 bases. The CDR3 loop spans 15 amino acids. Per the germline V gene, CDR1 is LNHDA and CDR2 is SQIVND (reference sequence). V dropped 5 bases and J dropped 7; count of bases not matched to a gene: 12. CDR3 bases: TGTGCCAGTAGTCCAACCCGGGACAGGGCTTGGGAGCAGTACTTC. Translating it yields CASSPTRDRAWEQYF.

V is TRBV7-6 and J is TRBJ2-7, with D maybe TRBD2 (6 bases). Per the germline V gene, CDR1 is SGHVS and CDR2 is FNYEAQ. V lost 0 bases and J 6 bases, leaving 18 bases between the germline ends. The CDR3 runs to 16 residues. CDR3 protein: CASSLALTSVPGEQYF. The CDR3 nucleotides read TGTGCCAGCAGCTTAGCGTTGACTAGTGTTCCGGGCGAGCAGTACTTC.